The clone carrying this T cell receptor (beta chain) was detected ten times or more. Antigen unknown. Germline values: CDR1 SGDLS, CDR2 YYNGEE. This CDR3 is 15 amino acids long. V lost 5 bases, J lost 8 bases, and 20 bases lay in between. The data derive from a study of CD8 T cells in ankylosing spondylitis. 5'-RACE, quantitative and with molecular barcodes, yielded the TCR beta libraries. TCRdb called the 5' RACE reads again in MiXCR, with one record for every CDR3 protein. Found here are about 42,000 distinct CDR3 sequences, just under 4% of them singletons; the top ten hold around 4.1%. The study, taken as a whole, reports: Disease-linked clones displayed a CD8+ phenotype and appeared relatively rarely in peripheral blood.

Sequenced material: blood, either unsorted or a sorted T cell fraction (not recorded which). This receptor was taken from a female donor with ankylosing spondylitis or in good health (not recorded which). The V call is TRBV9, the J call TRBJ2-1, with D tentatively TRBD2 (5 bases). CDR3 DNA: TGTGCCAGCAGGAAAGGGATTAGCGAAGTCGATGAGCAGTTCTTC. It codes for CASRKGISEVDEQFF.